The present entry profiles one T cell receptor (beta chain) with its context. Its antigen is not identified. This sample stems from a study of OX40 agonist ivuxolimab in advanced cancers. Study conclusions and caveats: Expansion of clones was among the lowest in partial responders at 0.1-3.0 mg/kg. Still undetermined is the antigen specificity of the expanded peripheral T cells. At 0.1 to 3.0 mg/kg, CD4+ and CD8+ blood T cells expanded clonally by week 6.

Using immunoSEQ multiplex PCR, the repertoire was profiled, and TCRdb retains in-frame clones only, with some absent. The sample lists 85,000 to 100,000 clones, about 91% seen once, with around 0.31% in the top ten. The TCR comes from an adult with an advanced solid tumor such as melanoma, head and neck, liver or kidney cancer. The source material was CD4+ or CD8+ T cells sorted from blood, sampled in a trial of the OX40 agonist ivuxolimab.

As DNA, the CDR3 is TGTGCCAGCAGCAGCAGGGGTAGCGGGGAGCGGGGCTCCTACGAGCAGTACTTC. Protein: CASSSRGSGERGSYEQYF. The gene calls are TRBV7-2 and TRBJ2-7, with 8 bases matching TRBD2. The CDR3 has 18 amino acids. The germline CDR1 and CDR2 sequences are SGHTA and FQGNSA. Trimming took 5 bases from V and 0 from J; bases not matched to a gene: 15.